One and the same sample provided the 30 T cell receptor beta chains below, sequenced in a study of blood T cell repertoires in COVID-19 (TCRdb year 2020). Library preparation used the immunoSEQ multiplex PCR assay. The table comes from immuneACCESS by way of TCRdb, which keeps in-frame sequences with V and J called. Part of the clones is missing from these tables; in studies checked, under half for an unresolved V gene and the rest for unknown reasons. The sample has 150,000 to 200,000 clones on record, 83% of them singletons. More than 1.5% of the sample lies in the top ten. Sequenced input: peripheral blood. These receptors were collected from a human donor in a cohort sampled during active COVID-19.

The CDR3 loop reads CASSLDSGRAREQFF. The CDR3 DNA is TGTGCCAGCAGCTTAGACAGCGGGAGGGCTAGAGAGCAGTTCTTC. The chain has TRBV7-2 and TRBJ2-1, with 10 nucleotides matching TRBD2. V lost 1 base, J lost 10 bases, and 7 bases stayed unmatched. CDR3 length: 15 residues. The germline CDR1 and CDR2 sequences are SGHTA and FQGNSA.

This clone was found once. The V call is TRBV27, the J call TRBJ2-7, with no clear D. CDR1 and CDR2 (germline): MNHEY, SMNVEV (reference sequence). The germline V and J ends were trimmed by 3 bases and 3 bases, with 15 bases remaining between them. This CDR3 contains 15 residues. The CDR3 sequence is CASSFRQADDYEQYF. CDR3 nucleotides: TGTGCCAGCAGTTTTAGGCAGGCTGACGACTACGAGCAGTACTTC.

This clone is a singleton in its sample. The chain links TRBV19 to TRBJ2-7, with D possibly being TRBD2 (5 bases). With 3 bases removed from V and 7 bases from J, the gap between germline ends came to 13 bases. Germline V lookup: CDR1 LNHDA, CDR2 SQIVND (reference sequence). The CDR3 covers 13 residues. The DNA of the CDR3 is TGTGCCAGTAGTATTACGGAGGAGAGGGAGCAGTACTTC. Translated, it gives CASSITEEREQYF.

A note on this clone: The germline gene is not matched at one end of the junction; a read error may be the cause. This chain's CDR3 is CASSLSGTGGVSHF. CDR3 coding DNA: TGCGCCAGCAGCCTCTCTGGGACAGGGGGTGTTTCGCACTTC. The chain is built from TRBV5-1 and TRBJ2-7; 11 bases fit TRBD1. CDR1 is SGHRS and CDR2 is YFSETQ in the germline V gene. This CDR3 has 14 amino acids.

The chain joins TRBV6-5 to TRBJ2-6, with D possibly TRBD1 on 6 matching bases. The germline V and J ends were trimmed by 4 bases and 2 bases, with 9 bases remaining between them. Germline lookup yields CDR1 MNHEY and CDR2 SVGAGI. This CDR3 region has 15 residues. Written as DNA, the CDR3 is TGTGCCAGCAGTTCAGGGGTCGCTGGGGCCAACGTCCTGACTTTC. Amino acid sequence: CASSSGVAGANVLTF.

Points on this clone: Other nucleotide sequences from this sample produce the same CDR3. The chain uses TRBV19 and TRBJ2-7, with 8 bases aligning to TRBD1. The CDR3 contains 13 residues. The junction had 3 bases not matched to a gene; V was cut back by 5 bases and J by 3 bases. From germline, CDR1 is LNHDA and CDR2 SQIVND (reference sequence). DNA for the CDR3: TGTGCCAGTAGTGCGGGACAGGACTACGAGCAGTACTTC. This gives the protein CASSAGQDYEQYF. The variable domain in full, completed from reference TRBV19 and TRBJ2-7, reads DGGITQSPKYLFRKEGQNVTLSCEQNLNHDAMYWYRQDPGQGLRLIYYSQIVNDFQKGDIAEGYSVSREKKESFPLTVTSAQKNPTAFYLCASSAGQDYEQYFGPGTRLTVT.

The chain carries TRBV7-8 and TRBJ2-1; 11 nucleotides match TRBD2. V lost 0 bases to trimming and J lost 0 bases; unmatched junction nucleotides: 1. The germline V gene has CDR1 SGHVS and CDR2 FQNEAQ. CDR3 length: 17 residues. CDR3 in DNA: TGTGCCAGCAGCTTAGCACTAGCGGGAGACTCCTACAATGAGCAGTTCTTC. It is translated as CASSLALAGDSYNEQFF.

The CDR3 protein is CASSKVPGQPKFGRYEQYF. DNA for the CDR3: TGTGCCAGCAGCAAGGTTCCCGGACAGCCCAAGTTCGGTAGGTACGAGCAGTACTTC. V and J are TRBV21-1 and TRBJ2-7; whether TRBD1, the table's D call, matches the DNA was not checked. TRBV21-1 is a documented pseudogene. The CDR3 is made up of 19 amino acids.

This clone was detected once. The chain is built from TRBV6-5 and TRBJ1-2, with 8 bases lining up with TRBD1. With V trimmed by 0 bases and J by 5 bases, 5 bases remained unmatched. Germline V CDR1 and CDR2: MNHEY, SVGAGI. This CDR3 is built from 15 residues. The CDR3 here is CASSYSDRGGYGYTF. CDR3 nucleotide sequence: TGTGCCAGCAGTTACTCAGACAGGGGCGGGTATGGCTACACCTTC.

This clone has just a few counts. V gene TRBV27 combines with J gene TRBJ2-7, with 7 bases identical to TRBD2. The length of the CDR3 is 16 residues. CDR1 and CDR2 from the germline V gene are MNHEY and SMNVEV (reference sequence). The V and J ends lost 8 bases and 4 bases, in that order; junction bases with no gene match: 17. CDR3 DNA: TGTGCCAGCGGGGGGGGTGTGCCCGGAATTTTTTACGAGCAGTACTTC. This encodes CASGGGVPGIFYEQYF.

This clone has just a few counts. The rearrangement links TRBV9 to TRBJ1-6; perhaps TRBD1 as D (5 bases). Germline lookup yields CDR1 SGDLS and CDR2 YYNGEE. Trimming removed 0 bases at V and 10 bases at J, with 17 bases between. The CDR3 loop spans 16 amino acids. Here the CDR3 reads CASSVVGGVGSSPLHF. The CDR3 DNA sequence: TGTGCCAGCAGCGTAGTAGGAGGGGTTGGGAGCTCACCCCTCCACTTT. Together with reference TRBV9 and TRBJ1-6, the CDR3 gives the full variable domain: DSGVTQTPKHLITATGQRVTLRCSPRSGDLSVYWYQQSLDQGLQFLIQYYNGEERAKGNILERFSAQQFPDLHSELNLSSLELGDSALYFCASSVVGGVGSSPLHFGNGTRLTVT.

The rearrangement links TRBV28 to TRBJ1-4; 9 positions agree with TRBD1. The V gene's germline CDR1 is MDHEN and CDR2 SYDVKM. The CDR3 is 14 amino acids. J was trimmed by 7 bases and V by 4 bases; bases with no gene match: 4. CDR3 sequence: CASSSGQGIEKLFF. The CDR3 DNA reads TGTGCCAGCAGTTCCGGACAGGGGATTGAAAAACTGTTTTTT.

The chain recombines TRBV19 with TRBJ2-1; weak D call: TRBD1 (6 bases). V was trimmed by 10 bases and J by 1 base, leaving 14 bases between them. The CDR3 totals 14 residues. Germline V CDR1 and CDR2: LNHDA, SQIVND (reference sequence). CDR3: CATRPDRSYNEQFF. Written as DNA, the CDR3 is TGTGCCACCAGGCCAGACAGGTCCTACAATGAGCAGTTCTTC.

The DNA of the CDR3 is TGTGCCAGCAGCCAGGCAGGGGATTCACCCCTCCACTTT. It specifies CASSQAGDSPLHF. The V and J genes are TRBV14 and TRBJ1-6; D possibly corresponds to TRBD1 (6 bases). The length of the CDR3 is 13 residues. The V and J ends lost 3 bases and 8 bases respectively, with 8 bases between them. Germline assignment: CDR1 SGHDN and CDR2 FVKESK.

The chain employs TRBV6-5 and TRBJ1-3; no reliable D call. With 7 bases removed from V and 4 bases from J, the gap between germline ends came to 17 bases. Germline lookup yields CDR1 MNHEY and CDR2 SVGAGI. This CDR3 is built from 15 residues. The CDR3 reads CASTRTSRTGNTIYF. The CDR3 region has the DNA TGTGCCAGCACCCGGACTTCCAGAACAGGAAACACCATATATTTT.

The chain has TRBV28 and TRBJ2-1, with 8 bases fitting TRBD2. V was pared by 5 bases and J by 4 bases, with 7 bases of the junction left unmatched. In germline, CDR1 is MDHEN, CDR2 SYDVKM. This CDR3 contains 15 residues. CDR3 region: CASSALAGEYNEQFF. In DNA form, the CDR3 reads TGTGCCAGCAGTGCGCTAGCGGGTGAATACAATGAGCAGTTCTTC.

This clone has just one count. V usage is TRBV29-1 and J usage is TRBJ1-1; the D is unclear. The length of the CDR3 is 14 residues. Trimming shortened V by 2 bases and J by 4 bases, and 14 bases separated the two germline ends. CDR1 and CDR2 (germline): SQVTM, ANQGSEA. CDR3 loop: CSVEKGSSGTEAFF. The DNA of the CDR3 is TGCAGCGTTGAAAAAGGGAGTTCAGGCACTGAAGCTTTCTTT.

This clone was seen only a few times. The chain has TRBV20-1 and TRBJ1-1, with TRBD1 matching over 7 bases. Germline V gives CDR1 DFQATT, CDR2 SNEGSKA (reference sequence). The CDR3 spans 11 residues. V lost 3 bases to trimming and J lost 10 bases; unmatched junction nucleotides: 5. CDR3 in amino acids: CSARAGGRAFF. DNA for the CDR3: TGCAGTGCTAGGGCAGGGGGGAGAGCTTTCTTT.

The V call is TRBV5-4, the J call TRBJ1-1; TRBD1 agrees at 9 bases. Looked up from germline, CDR1 is SGHNT and CDR2 is YYREEE (reference sequence). This CDR3 contains 15 residues. J was trimmed by 0 bases and V by 4 bases; bases with no gene match: 4. The CDR3 here is CASSRDREVNTEAFF. The CDR3 DNA reads as TGTGCCAGCAGCAGGGACAGGGAGGTGAACACTGAAGCTTTCTTT.

Details on this clone: The same CDR3 also results from other DNA sequences found in this sample. V usage is TRBV18 and J usage is TRBJ2-6, with TRBD1 matching over 7 bases. The CDR3 has 14 amino acids. J was trimmed by 4 bases and V by 4 bases; bases with no gene match: 1. Per the germline V gene, CDR1 is KGHSH and CDR2 is LQKENI. CDR3 coding DNA: TGTGCCAGCTCACAGGGGGCCGGGGCCAACGTCCTGACTTTC. It yields the protein CASSQGAGANVLTF.

The V and J genes are TRBV9 and TRBJ2-3, with D possibly being TRBD2 (5 bases). Between the trimmed V and J ends, which lost 4 bases and 3 bases, there was a span of 18 bases. This CDR3 contains 16 residues. Per the germline V gene, CDR1 is SGDLS and CDR2 is YYNGEE. The CDR3 nucleotides are TGTGCCAGCAGCCAAGGCCACGCAGGCGGGACAGATACGCAGTATTTT. Translated, it gives CASSQGHAGGTDTQYF.

This clone was seen a single time. This sequence joins TRBV9 and TRBJ1-1; D is unresolved. Germline V gene lookup returns CDR1 SGDLS and CDR2 YYNGEE. The CDR3 has 14 residues. V lost 3 bases to trimming and J lost 10 bases, with 19 bases between them. In DNA form, the CDR3 reads TGTGCCAGCAGCGGCCGCTCAACCTCTAGAGGAGCTTTCTTT. It translates to CASSGRSTSRGAFF.

The gene calls are TRBV11-2 and TRBJ2-3, with 8 bases fitting TRBD2. Unmatched junction bases numbered 8, after V lost 3 bases and J lost 6 bases. This CDR3 is 15 amino acids long. The germline CDR1 and CDR2 sequences are SGHAT and FQNNGV. This CDR3 is CASSFNGGASDTQYF. The CDR3 DNA sequence: TGTGCCAGCAGCTTTAACGGGGGGGCCTCGGATACGCAGTATTTT.

This clone came up a few times. The chain joins TRBV7-9 to TRBJ2-1; D may be TRBD1 (5 bases). V was pared by 5 bases and J by 3 bases, with 8 bases between. CDR1 is SEHNR and CDR2 is FQNEAQ in the germline V gene (reference sequence). The CDR3 consists of 13 residues. CDR3 sequence (DNA): TGTGCCAGCAGCGACGACAGCTACAATGAGCAGTTCTTC. It codes for CASSDDSYNEQFF.

The sample holds one count of this clone. The rearrangement uses TRBV19 and TRBJ1-1; TRBD1 aligns across 11 bases. The CDR3 length is 14 residues. After removal of 3 bases from V and 6 bases from J, the junction contained 3 bases not matched to a gene. CDR1 and CDR2 from the germline V gene are LNHDA and SQIVND (reference sequence). CDR3 DNA sequence: TGTGCCAGTAGTATTGGACAGGGGGCCGCTGAAGCTTTCTTT. It encodes CASSIGQGAAEAFF.

The V call is TRBV2, the J call TRBJ1-2, with 7 bases fitting TRBD1. The length of the CDR3 is 14 residues. V trimming: 2 bases; J trimming: 4 bases; junction bases outside the gene matches: 4. Germline CDR1 is SNHLY and CDR2 is FYNNEI. The CDR3 is CASSENRGGYGYTF. DNA for the CDR3: TGTGCCAGCAGTGAAAACAGGGGAGGCTATGGCTACACCTTC.

This chain joins TRBV6-8 and TRBJ2-5; D perhaps matches TRBD2 (5 bases). There are 12 residues in the CDR3. V was cut by 7 bases and J by 2 bases, with 8 bases left in between. In germline, CDR1 is MNHGY, CDR2 SAAAGT. CDR3 nucleotides: TGTGCCAGCACAAAGCGGCAAGAGACCCAGTACTTC. It translates to CASTKRQETQYF.

The genes are TRBV6-1 and TRBJ2-3; 11 bases fit TRBD2. The CDR3 length is 16 residues. The germline gives CDR1 MNHNS, CDR2 SASEGT. V lost 2 bases and J lost 0; bases outside the gene matches: 1. CDR3 sequence: CASSESSGGSTDTQYF. In DNA form, the CDR3 reads TGTGCCAGCAGTGAATCTAGCGGGGGGAGCACAGATACGCAGTATTTT.

With regard to this clone: Mismatch with germline at one junction end may stem from a read error. The chain recombines TRBV7-7 with TRBJ2-3, with 9 bases identical to TRBD2. The CDR3 covers 16 residues. Germline V CDR1 and CDR2: SSHAT, FNYEAQ (reference sequence). The CDR3 DNA follows: TGTGCTAGCAGCCTCCATAGCGGGAGTGGCGCAGATACGCAGTATTTT. It encodes CASSLHSGSGADTQYF.

A few counts support this clone. The chain joins TRBV2 to TRBJ1-1; perhaps TRBD1 as D (6 bases). Germline CDR1 and CDR2: SNHLY and FYNNEI. The CDR3 totals 14 residues. V lost 8 bases and J 5 bases, leaving 18 bases between the germline ends. In DNA, the CDR3 is TGTGCCAGCTCACACAGGGAGGGCGGAACTGAAGCTTTCTTT. Its protein is CASSHREGGTEAFF.